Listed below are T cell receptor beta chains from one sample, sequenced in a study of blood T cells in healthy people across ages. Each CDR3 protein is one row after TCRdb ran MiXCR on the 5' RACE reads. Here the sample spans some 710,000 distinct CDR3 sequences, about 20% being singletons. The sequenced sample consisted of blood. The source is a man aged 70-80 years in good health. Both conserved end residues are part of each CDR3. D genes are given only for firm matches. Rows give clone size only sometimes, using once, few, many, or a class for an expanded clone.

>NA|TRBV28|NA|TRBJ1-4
TGTGCCAGCAGTCCTCGGGTATTTGGAGAAAAACTGTTTTTT
CASSPRVFGEKLFF
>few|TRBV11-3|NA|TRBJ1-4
TGTGCCAGCAGCTCCCGTACGACGGGGCCGGCTAATGAAAAACTGTTTTTT
CASSSRTTGPANEKLFF
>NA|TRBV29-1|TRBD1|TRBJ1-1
TGCAGCGTTCGACAGGGGGATATCGCTGAAGCTTTCTTT
CSVRQGDIAEAFF
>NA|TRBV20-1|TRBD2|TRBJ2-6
TGCAGTGCTAGCTCCACGACTAGCGCTACCTCTGGGGCCAACGTCCTGACTTTC
CSASSTTSATSGANVLTF
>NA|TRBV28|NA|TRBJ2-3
TGTGCCAGCAGTCCCACCCCCGGGACAGATACGCAGTATTTT
CASSPTPGTDTQYF
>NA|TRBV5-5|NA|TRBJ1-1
TGTGCCAGCAGCGGGGACACTTGGGGTAACACTGAAGCTTTCTTT
CASSGDTWGNTEAFF
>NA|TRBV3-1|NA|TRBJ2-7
TGTGCCAGCACCCGATTCATTGAAACCTACGAGCAGTACTTC
CASTRFIETYEQYF
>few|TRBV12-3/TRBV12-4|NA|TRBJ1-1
TGTGCCAGCAGTTTAGCTGACTGGTACACTGAAGCTTTCTTT
CASSLADWYTEAFF
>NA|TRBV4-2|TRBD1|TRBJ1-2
TGTGCCAGCAGCCAATCCACAGGGGAAGATGGCTACACCTTC
CASSQSTGEDGYTF
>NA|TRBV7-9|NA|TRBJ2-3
TGTGCCAGCAGCCGGGAACGTGATACGCAGTATTTT
CASSRERDTQYF
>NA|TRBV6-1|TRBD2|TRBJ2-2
TGTGCCAGCAGCGATGAACTAGCGGGGGCGTGGACCGGGGAGCTGTTTTTT
CASSDELAGAWTGELFF
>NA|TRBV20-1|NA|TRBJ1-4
TGCAGTGCTCGACGGCAGGGGTACACTAGTGGGGAACTGTTTTTT
CSARRQGYTSGELFF
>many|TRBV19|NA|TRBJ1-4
TGTGCCAGTAGTAGCGGGGGCGGTGAAAAACTGTTTTTT
CASSSGGGEKLFF
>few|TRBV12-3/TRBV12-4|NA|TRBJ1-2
TGTGCCAGCAGGATGACAGAATATTATGGCTACACCTTC
CASRMTEYYGYTF
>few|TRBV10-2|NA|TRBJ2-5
TGCGCCAGCAGTGAGGGAGACAGAGGAACAGAGACCCAGTACTTC
CASSEGDRGTETQYF
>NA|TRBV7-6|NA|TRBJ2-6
TGTGCCAGCAGCCGACAAGGACAAAGGTTGTCTGGGGCCAACGTCCTGACTTTC
CASSRQGQRLSGANVLTF
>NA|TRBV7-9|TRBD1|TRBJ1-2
TGTGCCAGCAGCCCTGGGACAGGGAGAACCAGTGATGGCTACACCTTC
CASSPGTGRTSDGYTF
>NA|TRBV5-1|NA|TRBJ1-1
TGCGCCAACAGCCGGGGGGCAGGATCCATGAACACTGAAGCTTTCTTT
CANSRGAGSMNTEAFF
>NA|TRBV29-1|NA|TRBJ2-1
TGCAGCGTTGTCACGAGGAATGAGCAGTTCTTC
CSVVTRNEQFF
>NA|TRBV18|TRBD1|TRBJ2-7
TGTGCCAGCTCACCAGGGACAGAGATCGAGCAGTACTTC
CASSPGTEIEQYF
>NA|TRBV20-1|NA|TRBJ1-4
TGCAGTGCCCTCAGGGGAGATAATGAAAAACTGTTTTTT
CSALRGDNEKLFF
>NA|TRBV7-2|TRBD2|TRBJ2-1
TGTGCCAGCAGCTTAGTATGGACTAGCAGGTACAATGAGCAGTTCTTC
CASSLVWTSRYNEQFF